This T cell receptor beta chain appears in the sequencing data of a study of shared clonotypes between healthy human individuals. Measured with immunoSEQ multiplex PCR; TCRdb has only the in-frame clones, and not every one. This sample has about 2 million clones, with 95% found just once. To note about this clone: Its antigen remains unknown.

The germline gives CDR1 MNHEY, CDR2 SVGAGI. This CDR3 contains 14 residues. J gave up 3 bases and V 2 bases, and 4 bases lay outside the gene matches. Regarding the study as a whole: Rarefaction indicated that sorted-subset sequencing remained incomplete although depth was large.

The source of this sequence is a man between 18 and 35 years old in good health. The sample taken for sequencing was naive CD4+ T cells sorted from blood. Sample subset: CD45RA+ positively selected. This chain uses TRBV6-5 with TRBJ2-7; TRBD2 aligns across 7 bases. The CDR3 DNA reads as TGTGCCAGCAGTTACCCCCCTAGCGGCTACGAGCAGTACTTC. Encoded protein: CASSYPPSGYEQYF.